This T cell receptor beta chain came from a study of T cell responses to AZD1222 COVID-19 vaccine (TCRdb year 2021). About the study as a whole: A total of around 240 trial participants underwent TCR sequencing, of whom around 210 had received two doses of AZD1222 and approximately 26 had received two doses of the MenACWY control vaccine. Trial participants were enrolled into age subgroups of 18-55, 56-69 and 70-plus years, which contained 148, 28 and 57 TCR-sequenced participants, respectively. Overall study outcomes, separate from this receptor: Epitopes outside the regions mutated in the B.1.351 and B.1.1.7 variants were reportedly recognized by nearly half of the unique spike-specific TCRs. Conclusions about previously exposed vaccinees are limited because only five to seven AZD1222 recipients were SARS-CoV-2 seropositive at baseline. Vaccine-associated CD4 TCRs spanned the whole spike protein, with dominant responses in regions 160-218 and 743-854. The 56-69-year group was small, and its depth increase did not reach significance, likely because of low power. No day 14 peak-response samples were available, so repertoires were characterized only after the peak T cell response. A significant rise in spike-specific TCR breadth and depth was observed after two AZD1222 doses relative to day 0 and relative to MenACWY recipients. Participants were mostly white British, with more females than males. The authors suggested clonal diversity may have been underestimated.

The CDR3 regions of human TCRbeta chains were subjected to immunosequencing. The authors' analysis ran thus. Repertoire TCRs were matched against a reference library of SARS-CoV-2-specific TCRs generated with the MIRA antigen-specificity platform. Breadth was defined as the fraction of unique TCRs that were SARS-CoV-2-associated. Depth was defined as the fraction of total T cells that were SARS-CoV-2-associated. Using the MIRA data, each spike-specific TCR was mapped to the spike region that the TCR reacts to and placed in a CD4 or CD8 class. Log10-transformed breadth and depth values were compared by one-way ANOVA with Sidak's multiple comparisons tests. The clones in this table, taken by TCRdb from immuneACCESS, are in-frame only. Not every clone is retained; where verified, under half of the shortfall comes from an unresolved V gene, and the cause of the rest is unknown. That table furnishes V, J and clone size, whereas the DNA furnished D and trimming. Across this sample there are about 35,000 clones, with over 75% seen only once. 9.5% to 12% of the sample goes to the ten largest clones.

Interpreted using the paper, the time point label stands for: about 28 days (+/-7) after the second vaccine dose. AZD1222 recipients whose second dose came at about 4 weeks and those whose second dose came at about 12 weeks were combined into one group, since spike-specific TCR depth and breadth did not differ between the two schedules. Vaccinee samples were obtained from the UK trials COV001 and COV002, which included a single-blind randomized controlled phase 2/3 trial of AZD1222 (ChAdOx1 nCoV-19) in healthy adults. For TCRbeta chain sequencing, PBMC samples were collected from trial participants at day 0 and at day 28 after the second dose. In the case of this clone: This receptor's antigen is unknown. Base qualities are not recorded, but no much larger clone differs from it by a single base.

The sample in question was peripheral blood, obtained 28 days after the second AZD1222 dose. The TCR was taken from an adult who received the AZD1222 COVID-19 vaccine.

The CDR3 is CASSLGLDLSETQYF. The nucleotide sequence reads TGCGCCAGCAGCTTGGGACTAGATTTAAGCGAGACCCAGTACTTC. The chain joins TRBV5-1 to TRBJ2-5, with TRBD2 as a weak D call on 6 bases. Deletion took 0 bases off V and 5 bases off J, with a span of 14 bases between the germline ends. Measured from the cysteine to the phenylalanine, the CDR3 is 15 residues long. Only the CDR3 region is kept as DNA, spanning 45 bases read in frame from base 1. Based on the germline V gene, the CDR1 and CDR2 sequences are SGHRS and YFSETQ.